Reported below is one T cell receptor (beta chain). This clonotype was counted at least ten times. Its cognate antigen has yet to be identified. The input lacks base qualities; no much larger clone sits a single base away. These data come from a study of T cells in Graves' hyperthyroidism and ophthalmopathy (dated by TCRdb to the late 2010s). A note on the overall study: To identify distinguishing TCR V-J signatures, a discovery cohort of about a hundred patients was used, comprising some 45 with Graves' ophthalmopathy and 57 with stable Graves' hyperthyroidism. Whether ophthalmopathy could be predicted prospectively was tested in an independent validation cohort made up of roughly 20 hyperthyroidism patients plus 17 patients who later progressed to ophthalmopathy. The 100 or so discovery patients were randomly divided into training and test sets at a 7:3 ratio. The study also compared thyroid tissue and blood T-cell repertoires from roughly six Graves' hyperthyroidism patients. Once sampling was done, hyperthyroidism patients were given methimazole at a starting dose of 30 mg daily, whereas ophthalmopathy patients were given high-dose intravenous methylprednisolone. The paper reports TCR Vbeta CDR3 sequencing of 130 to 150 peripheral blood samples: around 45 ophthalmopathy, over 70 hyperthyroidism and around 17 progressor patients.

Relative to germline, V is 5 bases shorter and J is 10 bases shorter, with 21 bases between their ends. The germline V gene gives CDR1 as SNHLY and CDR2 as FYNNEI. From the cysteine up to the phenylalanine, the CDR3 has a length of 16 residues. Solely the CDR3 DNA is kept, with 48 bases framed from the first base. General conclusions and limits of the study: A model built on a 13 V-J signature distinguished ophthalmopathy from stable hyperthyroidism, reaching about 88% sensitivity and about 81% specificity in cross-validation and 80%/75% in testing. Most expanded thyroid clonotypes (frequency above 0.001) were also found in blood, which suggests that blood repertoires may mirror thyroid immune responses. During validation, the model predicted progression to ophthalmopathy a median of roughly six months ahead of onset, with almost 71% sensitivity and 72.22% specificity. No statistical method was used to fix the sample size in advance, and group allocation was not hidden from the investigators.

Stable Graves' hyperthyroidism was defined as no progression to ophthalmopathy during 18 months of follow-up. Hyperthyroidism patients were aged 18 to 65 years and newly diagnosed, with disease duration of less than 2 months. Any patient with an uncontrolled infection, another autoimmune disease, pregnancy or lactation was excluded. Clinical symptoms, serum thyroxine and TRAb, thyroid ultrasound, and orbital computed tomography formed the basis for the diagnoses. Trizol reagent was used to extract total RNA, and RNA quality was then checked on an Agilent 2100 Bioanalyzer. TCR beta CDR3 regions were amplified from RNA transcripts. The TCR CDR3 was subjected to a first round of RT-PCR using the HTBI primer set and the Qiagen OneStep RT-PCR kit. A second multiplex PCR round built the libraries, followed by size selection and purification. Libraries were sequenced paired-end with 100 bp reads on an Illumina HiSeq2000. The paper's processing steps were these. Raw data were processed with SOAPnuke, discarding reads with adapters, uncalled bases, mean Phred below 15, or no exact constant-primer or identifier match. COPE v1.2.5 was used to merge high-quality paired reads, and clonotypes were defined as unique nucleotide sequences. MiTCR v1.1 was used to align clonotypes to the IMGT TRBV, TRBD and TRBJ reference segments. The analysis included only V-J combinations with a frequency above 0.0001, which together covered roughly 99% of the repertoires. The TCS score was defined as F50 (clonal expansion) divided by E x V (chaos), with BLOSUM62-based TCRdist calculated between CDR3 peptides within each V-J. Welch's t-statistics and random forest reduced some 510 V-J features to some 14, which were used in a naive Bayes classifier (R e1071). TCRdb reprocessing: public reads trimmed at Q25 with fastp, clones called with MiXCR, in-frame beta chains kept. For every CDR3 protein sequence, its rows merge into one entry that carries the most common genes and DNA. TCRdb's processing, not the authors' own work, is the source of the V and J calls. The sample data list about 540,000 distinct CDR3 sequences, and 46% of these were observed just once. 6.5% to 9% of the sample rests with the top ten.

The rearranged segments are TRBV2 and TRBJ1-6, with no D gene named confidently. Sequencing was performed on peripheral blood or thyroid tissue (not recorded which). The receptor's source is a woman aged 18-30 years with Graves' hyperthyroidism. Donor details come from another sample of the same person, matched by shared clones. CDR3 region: CASSPNAGERFSPLHF. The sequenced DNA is TGTGCCAGCAGTCCCAACGCCGGGGAACGTTTCTCACCCCTCCACTTT.